Below are 21 T cell receptor beta chains sequenced from a single sample in a study of blood T cell repertoires in COVID-19. Only in-frame clones appear in the TCRdb table, and some are missing; sequencing was by immunoSEQ multiplex PCR. The data hold approximately 390,000 clones, with approximately 87% observed a single time. The sequenced material came from PBMCs or T cells enriched from blood (not recorded which). These receptors came from a woman in her 50s who had recovered from COVID-19.

CDR3 sequence (DNA): TGTGCCTTTGGACTCCGATACAATGAGCAGTTCTTC. Translating it yields CAFGLRYNEQFF. V is TRBV30 and J is TRBJ2-1; weak D call: TRBD2 (5 bases). Per the germline V gene, CDR1 is GTSNPN and CDR2 is SVGIG (reference sequence). This CDR3 region has 12 residues. Trimming removed 7 bases from V and 4 bases from J, with 11 bases in between. The full variable domain, with the rest looked up from reference TRBV30 and TRBJ2-1, is SQTIHQWPATLVQPVGSPLSLECTVEGTSNPNLYWYRQAAGRGLQLLFYSVGIGQISSEVPQNLSASRPQDRQFILSSKKLLLSDSGFYLCAFGLRYNEQFFGPGTRLTVL.

The chain uses TRBV9 and TRBJ2-5; TRBD1 agrees at 7 bases. This CDR3 has 17 residues. Germline V CDR1 and CDR2: SGDLS, YYNGEE. Trimming took 0 bases from V and 4 from J; bases not matched to a gene: 12. The CDR3, as DNA: TGTGCCAGCAGCGTAGGCGCCACACAGGGGATTGGAGAGACCCAGTACTTC. Translation gives CASSVGATQGIGETQYF.

The sample holds a few counts of this clone. The chain employs TRBV19 and TRBJ2-7; perhaps TRBD1 as D (5 bases). This CDR3 is 12 amino acids long. The germline CDR1 and CDR2 sequences are LNHDA and SQIVND (reference sequence). V was cut by 9 bases and J by 1 base, with 10 bases left in between. In DNA, the CDR3 is TGTGCCAGCCTTGACAGATCCTACGAGCAGTACTTC. This gives the protein CASLDRSYEQYF.

V gene TRBV6-5 combines with J gene TRBJ2-1, with 9 bases that match TRBD1. CDR1 and CDR2 (germline): MNHEY, SVGAGI. Trimming cost V 5 bases and J 3 bases; bases outside gene matches: 5. The CDR3 consists of 15 residues. The CDR3 is CASSNDRGGYNEQFF. The CDR3 DNA sequence: TGTGCCAGCAGTAATGACAGGGGGGGCTACAATGAGCAGTTCTTC.

The rearrangement links TRBV19 to TRBJ2-7; possible D gene TRBD2, 6 bases. Trimming cost V 5 bases and J 6 bases, with 20 bases left between them. This CDR3 is 15 amino acids long. Per germline, CDR1 LNHDA and CDR2 SQIVND (reference sequence). CDR3 DNA: TGTGCCAGTAGTCCGTCCCACCTGACCGGGGGCGAGCAGTACTTC. Protein sequence: CASSPSHLTGGEQYF.

The rearrangement joins TRBV4-2 to TRBJ1-6, with D possibly matching TRBD1 (6 bases). The CDR3 is 17 amino acids. Germline loops: CDR1 LGHNA, CDR2 YNFKEQ. V was cut by 1 base and J by 8 bases, with 18 bases left in between. CDR3 nucleotides: TGTGCCAGCAGCCAAGTGTCCGGACAGCCCTGGGATTCACCCCTCCACTTT. It encodes CASSQVSGQPWDSPLHF.

The J gene is TRBJ2-3, the V gene TRBV29-1, with TRBD2 matching 8 bases. The CDR3 runs to 15 residues. Germline V gene lookup returns CDR1 SQVTM and CDR2 ANQGSEA. J lost 0 bases, V lost 7 bases, and 9 bases had no gene match. This chain's CDR3 is CSAMKQRGSTDTQYF. In DNA, the CDR3 is TGCAGCGCCATGAAACAGCGGGGGAGCACAGATACGCAGTATTTT.

The J gene is TRBJ2-5, the V gene TRBV2; 9 bases are a match to TRBD2. V was pared by 3 bases and J by 8 bases, with 10 bases of the junction left unmatched. The germline V gene has CDR1 SNHLY and CDR2 FYNNEI. This CDR3 region has 15 residues. CDR3 residues: CASSDLWTSASTQYF. The CDR3 coding sequence is TGTGCCAGCAGTGATTTGTGGACTAGCGCGAGCACCCAGTACTTC.

The rearrangement links TRBV11-2 to TRBJ1-1; 8 bases are a match to TRBD1. The germline V gene encodes CDR1 SGHAT and CDR2 FQNNGV. V shed 4 bases, J shed 4 bases, and the junction held 5 bases outside the gene matches. The CDR3 runs to 14 residues. CDR3 loop: CASSWDRQGTEAFF. The CDR3 DNA follows: TGTGCCAGCAGCTGGGACAGGCAGGGCACTGAAGCTTTCTTT.

The chain couples TRBV2 to TRBJ1-5; D might be TRBD1 (6 bases). V was pared by 7 bases and J by 3 bases, with 16 bases between. Looked up from germline, CDR1 is SNHLY and CDR2 is FYNNEI. The CDR3 runs to 15 residues. The CDR3: CASTGTFSFNQPQHF. The CDR3 region has the DNA TGTGCCAGCACGGGGACATTTTCTTTCAATCAGCCCCAGCATTTT. The full variable domain, rest sourced from reference TRBV2 and TRBJ1-5, is EPEVTQTPSHQVTQMGQEVILRCVPISNHLYFYWYRQILGQKVEFLVSFYNNEISEKSEIFDDQFSVERPDGSNFTLKIRSTKLEDSAMYFCASTGTFSFNQPQHFGDGTRLSIL.

This chain uses TRBV10-3 with TRBJ2-3; TRBD1 is a possible D gene (5 bases). Germline V CDR1 and CDR2: ENHRY, SYGVKD. The CDR3 has 14 residues. The germline V and J ends were trimmed by 8 bases and 2 bases, with 14 bases remaining between them. This CDR3 reads CAIFTGEITDTQYF. CDR3 in DNA: TGTGCCATCTTCACAGGAGAAATCACAGATACGCAGTATTTT.

The CDR3 DNA is TGTGCCAGCAGTTACTCTGCAGTGGCAGGATATGGCTACACCTTC. This sequence encodes CASSYSAVAGYGYTF. This chain connects TRBV6-2 or TRBV6-3 to TRBJ1-2, with no clear D. The V end lost 0 bases, the J end lost 5 bases, and 13 bases lay between the germline ends. Germline assignment: CDR1 MNHEY and CDR2 SVGEGT. This CDR3 has 15 amino acids.

J is TRBJ1-5 and V is TRBV30; D is possibly TRBD1 (5 bases). The CDR3 is 14 residues long. Between the trimmed V and J ends, which lost 1 base and 9 bases, there was a span of 16 bases. Germline V gene lookup returns CDR1 GTSNPN and CDR2 SVGIG (reference sequence). CDR3 region: CAWSGAGSYLPQHF. The CDR3 DNA sequence: TGTGCCTGGAGTGGTGCAGGGTCTTATCTGCCCCAGCATTTT.

This chain joins TRBV28 and TRBJ1-1, with unresolved D. CDR1 and CDR2 from the germline V gene are MDHEN and SYDVKM. The CDR3 length is 12 residues. Trimming took off 6 bases at V and 1 base at J, with 6 bases between the two ends. The CDR3 DNA follows: TGTGCCAGCAGACGGGGGAACACTGAAGCTTTCTTT. Residues: CASRRGNTEAFF.

This clone showed up just a few times. The chain uses TRBV29-1 and TRBJ1-1; 8 bases are a match to TRBD1. This CDR3 spans 15 amino acids. Germline CDR1 reads SQVTM; CDR2 reads ANQGSEA. The V gene end was trimmed by 0 bases and the J gene end by 0 bases; junction bases not matched to a gene: 3. The CDR3 spells CSVEDTTGVNTEAFF. The DNA for the CDR3 is TGCAGCGTTGAAGATACGACAGGGGTGAACACTGAAGCTTTCTTT.

CDR3 nucleotide sequence: TGTGCCAGCAGCCAAGATGGAGCGGATTCACCCCTCCACTTT. Translating it yields CASSQDGADSPLHF. The chain is built from TRBV4-2 and TRBJ1-6; no definite D call. The CDR3 loop spans 14 amino acids. V shed 0 bases and J shed 8 bases, with 8 bases lying between them. The germline gives CDR1 LGHNA, CDR2 YNFKEQ.

The CDR3 sequence is CASSLLAGDLEYF. CDR3 sequence (DNA): TGTGCCAGCAGTTTACTAGCGGGGGACCTGGAGTACTTC. V and J are TRBV27 and TRBJ2-5; 10 positions match TRBD2. Per the germline V gene, CDR1 is MNHEY and CDR2 is SMNVEV (reference sequence). This CDR3 region has 13 residues. V lost 2 bases to trimming and J lost 12 bases; unmatched junction nucleotides: 6.

The rearrangement links TRBV28 to TRBJ2-7, with 7 nucleotides matching TRBD1. This CDR3 is built from 14 residues. V was pared by 6 bases and J by 12 bases, with 17 bases of the junction left unmatched. The germline V gene has CDR1 MDHEN and CDR2 SYDVKM. The CDR3 DNA is TGTGCCAGCAGCATGGCCCCAACAGGGGTGAGGCTGTACTTC. It encodes CASSMAPTGVRLYF.

The rearrangement joins TRBV5-5 to TRBJ1-1; no clear D. Between the trimmed V and J ends, which lost 0 bases and 2 bases, there was a span of 8 bases. CDR1 and CDR2 from the germline V gene are SGHKS and YYEKEE (reference sequence). The CDR3 spans 14 residues. The CDR3 reads CASSLARKNTEAFF. Here the CDR3 DNA reads TGTGCCAGCAGCTTGGCGAGAAAAAACACTGAAGCTTTCTTT.

The chain recombines TRBV5-8 with TRBJ2-2; TRBD1 might be the D (5 bases). The germline gives CDR1 SGHTS, CDR2 YDEGEE. The CDR3 sequence is 14 residues long. Trimming took off 1 base at V and 2 bases at J, with 6 bases between the two ends. Here the CDR3 DNA reads TGTGCCAGCAGCTTGCAGGGTAACACCGGGGAGCTGTTTTTT. Translated: CASSLQGNTGELFF. The full variable domain, with the rest looked up from reference TRBV5-8 and TRBJ2-2, is EAGVTQSPTHLIKTRGQQATLRCSPISGHTSVYWYQQALGLGLQFLLWYDEGEERNRGNFPPRFSGRQFPNYSSELNVNALELEDSALYLCASSLQGNTGELFFGEGSRLTVL.

This clone was seen once. The chain recombines TRBV5-6 with TRBJ1-2; the D gene is possibly TRBD1 (5 bases). The germline V and J ends were trimmed by 1 base and 0 bases, with 13 bases remaining between them. There are 16 residues in the CDR3. Germline CDR1 is SGHDT and CDR2 is YYEEEE. CDR3 region: CASSLPGGGANYGYTF. The CDR3 DNA reads TGTGCCAGCAGCTTGCCCGGGGGGGGTGCTAACTATGGCTACACCTTC.